What follows are 23 T cell receptor beta chains derived from one specimen sequenced in a study of early T cells in non-severe SARS-CoV-2 infection. In TCRdb, the 5' RACE reads were re-called with MiXCR into one record per CDR3 protein. The sample contains more than 50,000 distinct CDR3 sequences, roughly 12% of which appear only once. This specimen was whole blood, taken at baseline. These receptors came from an adult who was a healthcare worker with PCR-confirmed SARS-CoV-2 infection or an uninfected control (not recorded which).

Only a few counts were recorded for this clonotype. J is TRBJ2-1 and V is TRBV10-1; 9 bases map to TRBD2. J was trimmed by 1 base and V by 3 bases; bases with no gene match: 4. This CDR3 has 16 residues. CDR1 is WNHNN and CDR2 is SYGVQD in the germline V gene (reference sequence). CDR3 in DNA: TGCGCCAGCAGTGATAGCGGGAGAGGGTCCTACAATGAGCAGTTCTTC. Its protein is CASSDSGRGSYNEQFF.

This clonotype has at least ten counts. The rearrangement links TRBV27 to TRBJ1-5; the D gene is possibly TRBD1 (5 bases). Germline V CDR1 and CDR2: MNHEY, SMNVEV (reference sequence). V was cut by 5 bases and J by 7 bases, with 18 bases left in between. This CDR3 region has 15 residues. DNA of the CDR3: TGTGCCAGCAGTCCCTCATCAGGGTATCAGCAGCCCCAGCATTTT. Protein sequence: CASSPSSGYQQPQHF.

The chain carries TRBV10-3 and TRBJ2-3; the D is unclear. With 3 bases removed from V and 4 bases from J, the gap between germline ends came to 2 bases. Germline V gives CDR1 ENHRY, CDR2 SYGVKD. The CDR3 runs 11 residues. The CDR3: CAISESDTQYF. The CDR3 nucleotides read TGTGCCATCAGTGAATCAGATACGCAGTATTTT.

The sample holds a few counts of this clonotype. J is TRBJ2-7 and V is TRBV28; D may be TRBD1 (6 bases). Deletions cut 4 bases from V and 7 bases from J, with 17 bases between. CDR3 length equals 14 residues. CDR1 and CDR2 (germline): MDHEN, SYDVKM. CDR3 coding DNA: TGTGCCAGCAGTTCCTCCTCAGGGGTGAGGGAGCAGTACTTC. Its translation: CASSSSSGVREQYF.

This clonotype was found a few times. CDR3 residues: CASSPGSLLFYGYTF. The CDR3 DNA reads as TGTGCCAGCTCACCGGGTAGCCTTCTGTTCTATGGCTACACCTTC. The V call is TRBV18, the J call TRBJ1-2, with unresolved D. In germline, CDR1 is KGHSH, CDR2 LQKENI. The CDR3 spans 15 residues. The ends were cut back, 3 bases at V and 4 bases at J, with 15 bases in the middle.

This clonotype showed up many times. The V and J genes are TRBV27 and TRBJ2-1; weak D call: TRBD2 (5 bases). Germline V gives CDR1 MNHEY, CDR2 SMNVEV (reference sequence). Trimming took off 3 bases at V and 3 bases at J, with 12 bases between the two ends. This CDR3 contains 15 residues. CDR3 loop: CASSFRAGNYNEQFF. CDR3 DNA sequence: TGTGCCAGCAGTTTCCGGGCGGGCAACTACAATGAGCAGTTCTTC.

In nucleotides, the CDR3 is TGTGCCAGCAGTTACTCGGCGAGGAACACTGAAGCTTTCTTT. Translating gives CASSYSARNTEAFF. The chain is built from TRBV6-2 or TRBV6-3 and TRBJ1-1, with D hard to call. Trimming shortened V by 0 bases and J by 1 base, and 6 bases separated the two germline ends. Per germline, CDR1 MNHEY and CDR2 SVGEGT. The CDR3 runs to 14 residues.

This clonotype was seen only a few times. CDR3 DNA: TGTGCCAGCAGTTTATTGGCGGGCCGTAAAGCAGATACGCAGTATTTT. This encodes CASSLLAGRKADTQYF. The V and J genes are TRBV28 and TRBJ2-3, with D perhaps matching TRBD2 (5 bases). CDR3 size: 16 residues. The V gene lost 1 base and the J gene lost 4 bases, with 15 bases spanning the gap. Per the germline V gene, CDR1 is MDHEN and CDR2 is SYDVKM.

In its sample, this clonotype was seen a few times. This chain connects TRBV29-1 to TRBJ1-2; no firm D call. From germline, CDR1 is SQVTM and CDR2 ANQGSEA. Deletions cut 0 bases from V and 2 bases from J, with 7 bases between. This CDR3 has 13 amino acids. The CDR3 loop reads CSVEELMNYGYTF. CDR3 coding DNA: TGCAGCGTTGAAGAACTTATGAACTATGGCTACACCTTC.

This clonotype was observed a handful of times. The chain couples TRBV7-8 to TRBJ2-3; D is perhaps TRBD1 (6 bases). The germline CDR1 and CDR2 sequences are SGHVS and FQNEAQ. This CDR3 region has 19 residues. The germline V and J ends were trimmed by 5 bases and 0 bases, with 24 bases remaining between them. DNA of the CDR3: TGTGCCAGCAGCCTCAGGACAGTCAGGGAAGCCACTAGCACAGATACGCAGTATTTT. Translating it yields CASSLRTVREATSTDTQYF.

This clonotype has only a few counts. The chain has TRBV12-3 or TRBV12-4 and TRBJ2-7, with TRBD2 identical over 10 bases. With V trimmed by 6 bases and J by 4 bases, 3 bases remained unmatched. This CDR3 has 13 residues. This chain's CDR3 is CASSGLAEYEQYF. The CDR3, as DNA: TGTGCCAGCAGCGGACTAGCGGAATACGAGCAGTACTTC.

V is TRBV18 and J is TRBJ2-1, with 8 bases fitting TRBD1. The CDR3 has 16 amino acids. The germline V gene encodes CDR1 KGHSH and CDR2 LQKENI. Trimming at V came to 3 bases and at J to 6 bases, leaving 10 bases not matched to a gene. The CDR3 reads CASSPAPDRGGNEQFF. CDR3 nucleotide sequence: TGTGCCAGCTCACCCGCCCCCGACAGGGGAGGCAATGAGCAGTTCTTC.

There are many counts of this clonotype. V is TRBV12-3 or TRBV12-4 and J is TRBJ1-5; D may be TRBD1 (5 bases). Trimming cost V 3 bases and J 2 bases, with 11 bases left between them. This CDR3 spans 15 amino acids. CDR3 in DNA: TGTGCCAGCAGTTTGTCGGGGGATGGCAATCAGCCCCAGCATTTT. Translation gives CASSLSGDGNQPQHF.

This clonotype appeared many times. The chain combines TRBV12-3 or TRBV12-4 with TRBJ1-5; TRBD1 matches 9 bases. With 6 bases clipped from V and 2 bases from J, the junction kept 5 bases outside the gene matches. The CDR3 length is 15 residues. The CDR3 spells CASRQWTGGNQPQHF. In nucleotides, the CDR3 is TGTGCCAGCAGGCAATGGACAGGGGGCAATCAGCCCCAGCATTTT.

The gene calls are TRBV4-2 and TRBJ1-4, with 7 bases that match TRBD1. Germline CDR1 and CDR2: LGHNA and YNFKEQ. With V trimmed by 3 bases and J by 3 bases, 10 bases remained unmatched. The CDR3 is made up of 17 amino acids. The CDR3 DNA sequence: TGTGCCAGCAGCCATCAAGCCCTGGGGACAGCTAATGAAAAACTGTTTTTT. Translation: CASSHQALGTANEKLFF.

This clonotype has just a few counts. The CDR3 coding sequence is TGTGCCAGCAGTGAAGCTATGGGGTCACTCCAAGAGACCCAGTACTTC. It is translated as CASSEAMGSLQETQYF. The chain recombines TRBV6-1 with TRBJ2-5; no firm D call. Germline loops: CDR1 MNHNS, CDR2 SASEGT. This CDR3 contains 16 residues. The V and J ends lost 0 bases and 1 base respectively, with 12 bases between them.

There are a few counts of this clonotype. This sequence joins TRBV6-6 and TRBJ2-5; TRBD1 agrees at 7 bases. Germline values: CDR1 MNHNY, CDR2 SVGAGI (reference sequence). The trim removed 5 bases at V and 1 base at J, leaving 7 bases unmatched. The CDR3 is made up of 15 amino acids. The CDR3 is CASSAPGQPQETQYF. The CDR3 DNA follows: TGTGCCAGCAGTGCTCCGGGACAGCCCCAAGAGACCCAGTACTTC.

The V and J genes are TRBV4-1 and TRBJ2-2; D is perhaps TRBD1 (5 bases). V was cut by 1 base and J by 2 bases, with 8 bases left in between. From germline, CDR1 is MGHRA and CDR2 YSYEKL. The CDR3 loop spans 15 amino acids. CDR3 sequence (DNA): TGCGCCAGCAGCCAAGCAGGGCGTAACACCGGGGAGCTGTTTTTT. Its protein product is CASSQAGRNTGELFF.

V usage is TRBV7-2 and J usage is TRBJ2-3; D not certain. This CDR3 spans 12 amino acids. The V end lost 3 bases, the J end lost 4 bases, and 5 bases lay between the germline ends. Germline V CDR1 and CDR2: SGHTA, FQGNSA. CDR3 region: CASSFFSDTQYF. CDR3 nucleotides: TGTGCCAGCAGCTTCTTCTCAGATACGCAGTATTTT.

This clonotype was recorded at least ten times. The chain couples TRBV6-5 to TRBJ2-3; 9 nucleotides agree with TRBD2. The CDR3 runs 16 residues. The ends lost 5 bases at V and 0 bases at J; junction bases unmatched: 6. Germline-derived CDR1 and CDR2 are MNHEY and SVGAGI. The CDR3 protein is CASSTWGTSSTDTQYF. DNA for the CDR3: TGTGCCAGCAGTACATGGGGGACTAGCAGCACAGATACGCAGTATTTT.

The chain links TRBV6-2 or TRBV6-3 to TRBJ2-4; 12 bases align to TRBD1. CDR3 length: 13 amino acids. J gave up 7 bases and V 11 bases, and 6 bases lay outside the gene matches. The germline V gene has CDR1 MNHEY and CDR2 SVGEGT. CDR3 DNA: TGTGCCTCAATGGGACAGGGGGCGAACATTCAGTACTTC. Protein product: CASMGQGANIQYF.

This clonotype was recorded a few times. The chain joins TRBV7-6 to TRBJ2-1; 8 nucleotides match TRBD2. Looked up from germline, CDR1 is SGHVS and CDR2 is FNYEAQ. The trim removed 0 bases at V and 3 bases at J, leaving 1 base unmatched. The CDR3 extends over 15 amino acids. The CDR3 loop reads CASSLASGNYNEQFF. The CDR3 nucleotides read TGTGCCAGCAGCTTAGCTAGCGGGAACTACAATGAGCAGTTCTTC.

There are a few counts of this clonotype. CDR3 nucleotides: TGTGCCAGCAGCTTATATCAGGGATGGGCTCAGCCCCAGCATTTT. Its translation: CASSLYQGWAQPQHF. This chain uses TRBV7-2 with TRBJ1-5, with D maybe TRBD1 (5 bases). The CDR3 is made up of 15 amino acids. Germline V gene lookup returns CDR1 SGHTA and CDR2 FQGNSA. Trimming shortened V by 2 bases and J by 6 bases, and 14 bases separated the two germline ends.